Below, 14 T cell receptor beta chains from the same sample are listed, as sequenced in a study of T cell responses to AZD1222 COVID-19 vaccine (dated by TCRdb to the early 2020s). The sample's time point, from its label and the paper: about 28 days (+/-7) after the second vaccine dose. Libraries were prepared through the immunoSEQ multiplex PCR assay. TCRdb provides this immuneACCESS table in a form limited to in-frame rearrangements. Some clones are lacking; in checked studies, under half of them reflect an unresolved V gene, and why the rest are absent is not known. The sample records under 200,000 clones, around 92% of which are singletons. The ten largest clones take up 1.3% of the sample. The specimen comprised peripheral blood, sampled 28 days after the second AZD1222 dose. The receptors originated from an adult who received the AZD1222 COVID-19 vaccine.

The gene calls are TRBV29-1 and TRBJ2-1; D possibly matches TRBD1 or TRBD2 (6 bases each). Germline CDR1 is SQVTM and CDR2 is ANQGSEA. The CDR3 runs 14 residues. Trimming shortened V by 4 bases and J by 7 bases, and 17 bases separated the two germline ends. DNA for the CDR3: TGCAGCGTTGTTCGACAGGCAGGGACTAATGAGCAGTTCTTC. Encoded protein: CSVVRQAGTNEQFF.

This clone was seen only once. This chain connects TRBV19 to TRBJ1-1; no firm D call. Germline CDR1 is LNHDA and CDR2 is SQIVND (reference sequence). Trimming left V 5 bases short and J 0 bases short, with 7 bases between. The CDR3 has 13 amino acids. The CDR3 DNA is TGTGCCAGTAGTCCCCGACTGAACACTGAAGCTTTCTTT. This gives the protein CASSPRLNTEAFF.

The rearrangement joins TRBV18 to TRBJ1-1; D possibly corresponds to TRBD1 (5 bases). Germline CDR1 is KGHSH and CDR2 is LQKENI. Trimming removed 3 bases from V and 1 base from J, with 12 bases in between. This CDR3 region has 15 residues. DNA for the CDR3: TGTGCCAGCTCACCGGCCCCAGGGACGAACACTGAAGCTTTCTTT. Translating gives CASSPAPGTNTEAFF.

A single count supports this clone. This rearrangement joins TRBV19 to TRBJ2-3, with D uncertain. Germline V gene lookup returns CDR1 LNHDA and CDR2 SQIVND (reference sequence). CDR3 length: 13 amino acids. V was clipped by 7 bases and J by 2 bases, with 10 bases between them. CDR3 in amino acids: CASTGPPTDTQYF. The CDR3 nucleotides are TGTGCCAGTACCGGTCCCCCCACAGATACGCAGTATTTT.

This chain connects TRBV3-1 (or the pseudogene TRBV3-2) to TRBJ1-5, with 9 bases aligning to TRBD1. The length of the CDR3 is 13 residues. The V and J ends lost 5 bases and 5 bases, in that order; junction bases with no gene match: 1. CDR1 and CDR2 from the germline V gene are LGHDT and YNNKEL (reference sequence). The CDR3 bases are TGTGCCAGCAGCAGACAGGGGGATCAGCCCCAGCATTTT. Its translation: CASSRQGDQPQHF.

The chain combines TRBV28 with TRBJ2-1; maybe TRBD1 (5 bases). V was shortened by 2 bases and J by 5 bases, with 16 bases between the two germline ends. This CDR3 is built from 16 residues. Germline CDR1 and CDR2: MDHEN and SYDVKM. CDR3 in amino acids: CASSLRGPAGDNEQFF. CDR3 bases: TGTGCCAGCAGTTTAAGGGGCCCAGCTGGGGACAATGAGCAGTTCTTC.

The V gene is TRBV6-5, the J gene TRBJ1-4; D possibly corresponds to TRBD1 (5 bases). V was trimmed by 0 bases and J by 3 bases, leaving 11 bases between them. This CDR3 spans 16 amino acids. In germline, CDR1 is MNHEY, CDR2 SVGAGI. The CDR3 sequence: CASSYSGGAANEKLFF. The CDR3 nucleotides read TGTGCCAGCAGTTACTCGGGCGGGGCTGCTAATGAAAAACTGTTTTTT.

This chain joins TRBV21-1 and TRBJ1-2. TRBV21-1 is labeled a pseudogene. The CDR3 consists of 15 residues. In nucleotides, the CDR3 is TGTGCCAGCAGGGGCGGAGGGTGGGTTCACTATGGCTACACCTTC. It translates to CASRGGGWVHYGYTF.

The chain recombines TRBV18 with TRBJ1-5; D gene uncertain. V was shortened by 3 bases and J by 2 bases, with 11 bases between the two germline ends. CDR3 length: 15 residues. Germline CDR1 is KGHSH and CDR2 is LQKENI. The CDR3 protein is CASSPKEVGNQPQHF. The CDR3 bases are TGTGCCAGCTCACCGAAGGAGGTTGGCAATCAGCCCCAGCATTTT.

The chain uses TRBV5-1 and TRBJ1-3; D call uncertain. Germline V gene data show CDR1 as SGHRS and CDR2 as YFSETQ. Trimming left V 4 bases short and J 0 bases short, with 17 bases between. CDR3 length: 17 residues. The CDR3 coding sequence is TGCGCCAGCAGCCCGGAGGCCGCGGCTTACTCTGGAAACACCATATATTTT. Its protein is CASSPEAAAYSGNTIYF.

This sequence joins TRBV7-9 and TRBJ1-2; weak D call: TRBD1 (5 bases). The CDR3 is 16 residues long. From germline, CDR1 is SEHNR and CDR2 FQNEAQ (reference sequence). The V gene lost 1 base and the J gene lost 8 bases, with 20 bases spanning the gap. For the CDR3, the DNA is TGTGCCAGCAGCTTAGGAGCGCAGACCGGGACGGCCGGCTACACCTTC. Its protein is CASSLGAQTGTAGYTF.

The rearrangement links TRBV5-8 to TRBJ2-7; tentative D call: TRBD2 (6 bases). Germline CDR1 reads SGHTS; CDR2 reads YDEGEE. The V gene lost 2 bases and the J gene lost 4 bases, with 10 bases spanning the gap. There are 13 residues in the CDR3. CDR3 sequence (DNA): TGTGCCAGCAGCTTACGGGGACTTTACGAGCAGTACTTC. The encoded protein is CASSLRGLYEQYF.

The gene calls are TRBV11-1 and TRBJ1-1, with a tentative D call TRBD1 (5 bases). Germline CDR1 reads SGHAT; CDR2 reads FQDESV (reference sequence). V was clipped by 3 bases and J by 7 bases, with 12 bases between them. The length of the CDR3 is 13 residues. The CDR3 is CASSFWDGSEAFF. The CDR3 DNA follows: TGTGCCAGCAGCTTCTGGGACGGCAGTGAAGCTTTCTTT.

V and J are TRBV23-1 and TRBJ1-1, with D maybe TRBD1 (5 bases). TRBV23-1 is labeled an ORF, and its function is uncertain. The V gene lost 6 bases and the J gene lost 0 bases, with 11 bases spanning the gap. The CDR3 has 14 amino acids. In nucleotides, the CDR3 is TGCGCCAGCAGGCTGACAGATCTGAACACTGAAGCTTTCTTT. The encoded protein is CASRLTDLNTEAFF.